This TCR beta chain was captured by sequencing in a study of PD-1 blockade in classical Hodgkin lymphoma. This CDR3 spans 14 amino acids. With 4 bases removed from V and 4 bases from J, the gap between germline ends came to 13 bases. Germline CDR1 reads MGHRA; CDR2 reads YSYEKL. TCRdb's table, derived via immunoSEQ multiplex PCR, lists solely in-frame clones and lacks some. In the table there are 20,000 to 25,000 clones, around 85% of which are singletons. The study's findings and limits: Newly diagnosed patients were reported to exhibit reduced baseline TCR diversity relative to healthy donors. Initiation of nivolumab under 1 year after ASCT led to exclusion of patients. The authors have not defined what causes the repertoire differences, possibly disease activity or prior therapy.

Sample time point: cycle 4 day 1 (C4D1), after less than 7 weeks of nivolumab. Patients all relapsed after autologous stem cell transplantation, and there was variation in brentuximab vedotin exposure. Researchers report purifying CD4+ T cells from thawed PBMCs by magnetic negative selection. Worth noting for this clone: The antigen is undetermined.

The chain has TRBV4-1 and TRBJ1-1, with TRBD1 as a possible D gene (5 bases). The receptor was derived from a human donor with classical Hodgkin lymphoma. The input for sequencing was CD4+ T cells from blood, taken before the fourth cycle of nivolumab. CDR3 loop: CASSRNHGGTEAFF. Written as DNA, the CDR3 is TGCGCCAGCAGCCGAAACCACGGGGGCACTGAAGCTTTCTTT.